A single sample gave rise to the 22 T cell receptor beta chains below, sequenced in a study of blood T cell repertoires in COVID-19. The repertoire was sequenced with immunoSEQ multiplex PCR; TCRdb's copy has only in-frame clones and lacks some. The repertoire has about 130,000 clones, about 80% of them found once; the top ten carry around 17%. Source material: peripheral blood. The receptors originated from a woman aged 50 to 60 with acute or convalescent COVID-19.

The genes are TRBV6-1 and TRBJ1-4; D might be TRBD1 (6 bases). V was clipped by 6 bases and J by 5 bases, with 13 bases between them. CDR1 is MNHNS, CDR2 SASEGT, per germline. CDR3 length: 14 amino acids. The CDR3 DNA is TGTGCCAGCAGAAACATTGGACAGAATGAAAAACTGTTTTTT. Protein: CASRNIGQNEKLFF.

V is TRBV14 and J is TRBJ2-3; weak D call: TRBD2 (5 bases). V was clipped by 4 bases and J by 4 bases, with 18 bases between them. The CDR3 is 16 residues long. Per germline, CDR1 SGHDN and CDR2 FVKESK. The CDR3 DNA reads as TGTGCCAGCAGCCCGAGGAGGCAGGTACTTGCAGATACGCAGTATTTT. Translation: CASSPRRQVLADTQYF.

The genes are TRBV28 and TRBJ2-3, with 9 positions matching TRBD2. This CDR3 has 18 amino acids. Germline lookup yields CDR1 MDHEN and CDR2 SYDVKM. Trimming cost V 6 bases and J 2 bases; bases outside gene matches: 15. CDR3 protein: CASSPPLMSGGFTDTQYF. The DNA for the CDR3 is TGTGCCAGCAGCCCCCCCCTTATGAGCGGGGGGTTCACAGATACGCAGTATTTT.

V and J are TRBV2 and TRBJ2-7, with 10 bases that match TRBD2. Trimming took 8 bases from V and 3 from J; bases not matched to a gene: 4. Germline assignment: CDR1 SNHLY and CDR2 FYNNEI. The CDR3 sequence is 13 residues long. The CDR3: CASGVAGGYEQYF. The DNA of the CDR3 is TGTGCCAGCGGGGTAGCGGGGGGCTACGAGCAGTACTTC. Full variable domain (remainder filled in from reference TRBV2 and TRBJ2-7): EPEVTQTPSHQVTQMGQEVILRCVPISNHLYFYWYRQILGQKVEFLVSFYNNEISEKSEIFDDQFSVERPDGSNFTLKIRSTKLEDSAMYFCASGVAGGYEQYFGPGTRLTVT.

This clone was found a few times. The genes are TRBV9 and TRBJ2-3; 9 bases are a match to TRBD2. The CDR3 covers 19 residues. Germline V gene sequence: CDR1 SGDLS, CDR2 YYNGEE. V shed 0 bases, J shed 3 bases, and the junction held 14 bases outside the gene matches. The chain's CDR3 is CASSVVPRYQRGATDTQYF. The CDR3 nucleotides are TGTGCCAGCAGCGTAGTTCCTCGCTATCAGCGGGGGGCAACAGATACGCAGTATTTT.

This clone was recorded a few times. V and J are TRBV18 and TRBJ1-4; 8 nucleotides match TRBD1. CDR1 KGHSH and CDR2 LQKENI come from the germline V gene. The CDR3 has 16 residues. V lost 0 bases and J lost 7; bases outside the gene matches: 7. CDR3 region: CASSPPRTGFGEKLFF. CDR3 DNA: TGTGCCAGCTCACCACCGAGGACAGGGTTTGGTGAAAAACTGTTTTTT.

This chain links TRBV5-1 with TRBJ2-7, with TRBD1 identical over 10 bases. With V trimmed by 2 bases and J by 5 bases, 13 bases remained unmatched. This CDR3 spans 17 amino acids. Germline V CDR1 and CDR2: SGHRS, YFSETQ. CDR3: CASSLQKTGQGLNEQYF. In DNA form, the CDR3 reads TGCGCCAGCAGCTTACAAAAAACGGGACAGGGGCTTAACGAGCAGTACTTC.

This clone was picked up a small number of times. J is TRBJ1-1 and V is TRBV9; no reliable D call. There are 15 residues in the CDR3. The germline CDR1 and CDR2 sequences are SGDLS and YYNGEE. The V gene lost 4 bases and the J gene lost 1 base, with 14 bases spanning the gap. CDR3 region: CASSSHWARNTEAFF. The CDR3 DNA is TGTGCCAGCAGCTCCCACTGGGCCCGGAACACTGAAGCTTTCTTT.

This clone has more than one count but fewer than ten. The genes are TRBV9 and TRBJ1-1; 7 bases are a match to TRBD1. Germline assignment: CDR1 SGDLS and CDR2 YYNGEE. J was trimmed by 1 base and V by 7 bases; bases with no gene match: 7. This CDR3 is built from 14 residues. The CDR3 bases are TGTGCCAGCGGGGACAGTACGACGAACACTGAAGCTTTCTTT. Its translation: CASGDSTTNTEAFF.

The V and J genes are TRBV27 and TRBJ2-2, with TRBD1 matching 11 bases. V trimming: 4 bases; J trimming: 5 bases; junction bases outside the gene matches: 3. Looked up from germline, CDR1 is MNHEY and CDR2 is SMNVEV (reference sequence). This CDR3 has 15 residues. CDR3 DNA: TGTGCCAGCAGTTCGGACAGGGGGCGGACCGGGGAGCTGTTTTTT. This encodes CASSSDRGRTGELFF.

In its sample, this clone was seen a few times. The rearrangement links TRBV5-1 to TRBJ2-7; D is perhaps TRBD1 (7 bases). This CDR3 is 13 amino acids long. Germline lookup yields CDR1 SGHRS and CDR2 YFSETQ. Trimming pared 3 bases from V and 3 bases from J, leaving 10 bases between. The CDR3 DNA is TGCGCCAGCAGCTGGAGGGACAGCTACGAGCAGTACTTC. It encodes CASSWRDSYEQYF.

This chain connects TRBV9 to TRBJ1-1, with TRBD1 matching over 7 bases. The CDR3 spans 14 residues. The V and J ends lost 0 bases and 1 base, in that order; junction bases with no gene match: 0. CDR1 and CDR2 (germline): SGDLS, YYNGEE. This CDR3 reads CASSVAGGNTEAFF. CDR3 DNA sequence: TGTGCCAGCAGCGTAGCAGGGGGGAACACTGAAGCTTTCTTT.

The chain couples TRBV3-1 (or the pseudogene TRBV3-2) to TRBJ2-4; TRBD2 matches 8 bases. The CDR3 is 16 amino acids. Germline trimming cut 6 bases from V and 3 bases from J; bases unmatched to any gene: 10. The germline CDR1 and CDR2 sequences are LGHDT and YNNKEL (reference sequence). The CDR3 protein is CASSSSGTRNKNIQYF. CDR3 bases: TGTGCCAGCAGTTCATCCGGGACTAGAAACAAAAACATTCAGTACTTC.

The rearrangement joins TRBV7-3 to TRBJ2-2; D perhaps matches TRBD2 (5 bases). V lost 5 bases, J lost 0 bases, and 7 bases lay in between. Germline V CDR1 and CDR2: SGHTA, FQGTGA. This CDR3 comprises 14 residues. Here the CDR3 reads CASSMTTNTGELFF. The CDR3 nucleotides are TGTGCCAGCAGCATGACTACGAACACCGGGGAGCTGTTTTTT.

As concerns this clone: Sequence at one end of the junction differs from germline and may be a read error. The chain uses TRBV18 and TRBJ2-1, with a tentative D call TRBD1 (7 bases). The CDR3 has 16 residues. Germline CDR1 reads KGHSH; CDR2 reads LQKENI. The CDR3 bases are TGTGCCAGCTCAACACCCCCCAGGGGGGTAGCCGATGAGCAGTTCTTC. This gives the protein CASSTPPRGVADEQFF.

This clone was seen more than once but under ten times. The chain is built from TRBV3-1 (or the pseudogene TRBV3-2) and TRBJ1-6; 9 bases fit TRBD1. V was clipped by 6 bases and J by 10 bases; unmatched bases: 4. The CDR3 totals 13 residues. The germline gives CDR1 LGHDT, CDR2 YNNKEL (reference sequence). As DNA, the CDR3 is TGTGCCAGCAGTCGGACAGGGGACTCACCCCTCCACTTT. Its translation is CASSRTGDSPLHF.

The chain has TRBV9 and TRBJ2-2; 7 bases are shared with TRBD2. This CDR3 has 15 residues. CDR1 SGDLS and CDR2 YYNGEE come from the germline V gene. J gave up 5 bases and V 0 bases, and 4 bases lay outside the gene matches. CDR3 amino acids: CASSVGWEGTGELFF. DNA for the CDR3: TGTGCCAGCAGCGTAGGTTGGGAGGGGACCGGGGAGCTGTTTTTT.

This chain uses TRBV6-2 or TRBV6-3 with TRBJ2-3; TRBD1 might be the D (6 bases). CDR1 is MNHEY and CDR2 is SVGEGT in the germline V gene. V was pared by 4 bases and J by 2 bases, with 16 bases between. The CDR3 is made up of 16 amino acids. The CDR3 DNA reads TGTGCCAGCAGTTTGAAAACGAGACAGGACACAGATACGCAGTATTTT. This translates into CASSLKTRQDTDTQYF.

This rearrangement joins TRBV9 to TRBJ2-7; 7 positions match TRBD1. The length of the CDR3 is 15 residues. Unmatched junction bases numbered 5, after V lost 0 bases and J lost 2 bases. The germline V gene encodes CDR1 SGDLS and CDR2 YYNGEE. The DNA for the CDR3 is TGTGCCAGCAGCGTAGAGGGGGCGTTCCCCTACGAGCAGTACTTC. It is translated as CASSVEGAFPYEQYF.

This chain joins TRBV7-6 and TRBJ2-1; 7 bases map to TRBD1. CDR3 length equals 13 residues. Per the germline V gene, CDR1 is SGHVS and CDR2 is FNYEAQ. With 5 bases clipped from V and 5 bases from J, the junction kept 3 bases outside the gene matches. The CDR3 bases are TGTGCCAGCAGCCGGGACAGAAACAATGAGCAGTTCTTC. Amino acid sequence: CASSRDRNNEQFF. The variable domain in full, with the rest retrieved from reference TRBV7-6 and TRBJ2-1, is GAGVSQSPRYKVTKRGQDVALRCDPISGHVSLYWYRQALGQGPEFLTYFNYEAQQDKSGLPNDRFSAERPEGSISTLTIQRTEQRDSAMYRCASSRDRNNEQFFGPGTRLTVL.

The chain couples TRBV11-2 to TRBJ2-1, with D possibly being TRBD2 (6 bases). Germline-derived CDR1 and CDR2 are SGHAT and FQNNGV. The V end lost 5 bases, the J end lost 9 bases, and 11 bases lay between the germline ends. This CDR3 has 12 amino acids. The CDR3 sequence: CASSSMGGEQFF. The CDR3 DNA is TGTGCCAGCAGCAGCATGGGAGGTGAGCAGTTCTTC.

V usage is TRBV30 and J usage is TRBJ1-2; 7 nucleotides match TRBD1. CDR3 length: 14 residues. V lost 5 bases and J lost 2; bases outside the gene matches: 8. Germline V gene data show CDR1 as GTSNPN and CDR2 as SVGIG (reference sequence). Written as DNA, the CDR3 is TGTGCCTGGTATTCCGGGACAGACAACTATGGCTACACCTTC. It translates to CAWYSGTDNYGYTF.